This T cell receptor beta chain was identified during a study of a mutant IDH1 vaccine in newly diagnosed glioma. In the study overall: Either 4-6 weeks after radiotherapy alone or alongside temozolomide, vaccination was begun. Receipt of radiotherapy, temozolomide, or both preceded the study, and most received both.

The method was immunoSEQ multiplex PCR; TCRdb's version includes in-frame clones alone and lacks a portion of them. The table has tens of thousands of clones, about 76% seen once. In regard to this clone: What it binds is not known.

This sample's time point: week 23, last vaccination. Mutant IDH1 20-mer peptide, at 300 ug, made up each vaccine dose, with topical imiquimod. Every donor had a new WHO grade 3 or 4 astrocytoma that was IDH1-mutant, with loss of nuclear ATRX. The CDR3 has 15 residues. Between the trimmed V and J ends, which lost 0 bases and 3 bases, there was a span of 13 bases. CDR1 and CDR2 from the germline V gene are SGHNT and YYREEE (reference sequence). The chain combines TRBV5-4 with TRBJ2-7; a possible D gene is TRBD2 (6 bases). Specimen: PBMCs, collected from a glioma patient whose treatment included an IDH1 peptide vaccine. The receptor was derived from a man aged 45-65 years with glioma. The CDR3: CASSLGRGDLYEQYF. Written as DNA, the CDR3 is TGTGCCAGCAGCTTGGGTCGCGGGGACCTCTACGAGCAGTACTTC.